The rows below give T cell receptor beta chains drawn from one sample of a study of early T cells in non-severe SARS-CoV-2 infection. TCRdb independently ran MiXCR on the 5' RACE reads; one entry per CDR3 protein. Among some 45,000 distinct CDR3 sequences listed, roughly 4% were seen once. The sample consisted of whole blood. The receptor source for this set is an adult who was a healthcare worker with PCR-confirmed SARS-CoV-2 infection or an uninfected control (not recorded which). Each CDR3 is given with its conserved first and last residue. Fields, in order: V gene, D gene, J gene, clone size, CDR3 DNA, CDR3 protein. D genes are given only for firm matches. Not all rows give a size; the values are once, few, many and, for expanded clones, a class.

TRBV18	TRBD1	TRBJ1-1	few	TGTGCCAGCTCACCACTAAGCGGGACAGCCGCCTCTGAAGCTTTCTTT	CASSPLSGTAASEAFF
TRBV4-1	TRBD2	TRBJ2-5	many	TGCGCCAGCAGCGCCGGACTAGCGGAAGAGACCCAGTACTTC	CASSAGLAEETQYF
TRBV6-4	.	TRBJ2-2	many	TGTGCCAGCAGTGACTCCGCAGACACCGGGGAGCTGTTTTTT	CASSDSADTGELFF
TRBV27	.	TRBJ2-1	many	TGTGCCAGCACCGGGGCGGGCGGGACTGAGCAGTTCTTC	CASTGAGGTEQFF
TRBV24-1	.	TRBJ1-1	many	TGTGCCACCAGTGATACAGGGACCAACACTGAAGCTTTCTTT	CATSDTGTNTEAFF
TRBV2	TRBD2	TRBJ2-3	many	TGTGCCAGCAGTCGGACTAGCGGGACCACAGATACGCAGTATTTT	CASSRTSGTTDTQYF
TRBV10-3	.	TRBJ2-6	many	TGTGCCATCAGTGACGGCGGGGCCAACGTCCTGACTTTC	CAISDGGANVLTF
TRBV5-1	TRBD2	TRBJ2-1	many	TGCGCCAGCAGCGGAACTAGCGGTTACAATGAGCAGTCCTTC	CASSGTSGYNEQSF
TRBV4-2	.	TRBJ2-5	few	TGTGCCAGCAGCCAAGAGAGACGGGGTTGGCAAGAGACCCAGTACTTC	CASSQERRGWQETQYF
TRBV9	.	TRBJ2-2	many	TGTGCCATAGATCTACAGGCGGGAAGGACCGGGGAGCTGTTTTTT	CAIDLQAGRTGELFF
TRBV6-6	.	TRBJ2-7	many	TGTGCCAGCCGCCTCTACGGTTCTAAGAGCGAGCAGTACTTC	CASRLYGSKSEQYF
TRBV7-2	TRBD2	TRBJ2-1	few	TGTGCCAGCAGCCATACTAGCGGGGGGGGTATTGAGCAGTTCTTC	CASSHTSGGGIEQFF
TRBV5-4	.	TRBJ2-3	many	TGTGCCAGCAGCTCCTACAGCTACGAAGATACGCAGTATTTT	CASSSYSYEDTQYF
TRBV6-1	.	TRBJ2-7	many	TGTGCCACCCAAGACATTGCCTACGAGCAGTACTTC	CATQDIAYEQYF
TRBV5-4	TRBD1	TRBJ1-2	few	TGTGCCAGCAGCTTCCAGGGGGCACGGGGCTACACCTTC	CASSFQGARGYTF
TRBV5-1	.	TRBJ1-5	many	TGCGCCAGCAGCTTCTCCGGCCAGGACAATCAGCCCCAGCATTTT	CASSFSGQDNQPQHF
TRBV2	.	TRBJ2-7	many	TGTGCCAGCAGCCACGGCCGGGCCTCCGCAGACTACGAGCAGTACTTC	CASSHGRASADYEQYF
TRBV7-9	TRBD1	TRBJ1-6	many	TGTGCCAGCAGCGTCCGACAGACAGGGGGAAATTCACCCCTCCACTTT	CASSVRQTGGNSPLHF
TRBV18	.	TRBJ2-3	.	TGTGCCAGCTCACCTGGGGACATCACAGATACGCAGTATTTT	CASSPGDITDTQYF
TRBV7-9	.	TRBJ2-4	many	TGTGCCAGCAGCGCAACCTGGGGCCCCGCCAAAAACATTCAGTACTTC	CASSATWGPAKNIQYF
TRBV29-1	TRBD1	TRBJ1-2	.	TGCAGCGTTGCCCGGGACAGGGGTAGCGGCTACACCTTC	CSVARDRGSGYTF
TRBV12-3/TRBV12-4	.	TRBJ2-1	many	TGTGCCAGCAGTTTACCGGGGGATCGGTTCTTC	CASSLPGDRFF
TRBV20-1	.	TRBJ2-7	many	TGCAGCGCGGCGTCGGCCTACGAGCAGTACTTC	CSAASAYEQYF
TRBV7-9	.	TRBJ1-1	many	TGTGCCAATCACAGGGTCGGAACTGAAGCTTTCTTT	CANHRVGTEAFF
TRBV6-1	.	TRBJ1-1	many	TGTGCCAGCAGTGAAATGGCAGGCGAAGCTTTCTTT	CASSEMAGEAFF
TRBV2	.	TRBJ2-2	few	TGTGCCAGCAGTACCCAGGGGAGGACAGTATCCGGGGTTCTGTTTTTT	CASSTQGRTVSGVLFF
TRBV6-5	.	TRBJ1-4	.	TGTGCCAGCAGTTACGGTACAGGGTCAACTAATGAAAAACTGTTTTTT	CASSYGTGSTNEKLFF
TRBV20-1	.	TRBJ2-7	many	TGCAGTGCTAGTAGAGGACTGGCGAGGTCCTACGAGCAGTACTTC	CSASRGLARSYEQYF
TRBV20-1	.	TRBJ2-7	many	TGCAGTGCTAGAGACAGTTCCTACGAGCAGTACTTC	CSARDSSYEQYF
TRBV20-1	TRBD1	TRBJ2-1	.	TGCAGTGCTATGGATGGGACAGATTCCTACAATGAGCAGTTCTTC	CSAMDGTDSYNEQFF
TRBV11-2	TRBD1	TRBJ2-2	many	TGTGCCAGCAGCCAGGCGGACAGGGTCACCGGGGAGCTGTTTTTT	CASSQADRVTGELFF
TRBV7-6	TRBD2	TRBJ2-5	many	TGTGCCAGCAGTCGGACTAGGCTAGAAGAGACCCAGTACTTC	CASSRTRLEETQYF
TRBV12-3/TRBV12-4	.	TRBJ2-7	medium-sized	TGCGCCAGCAGCTTGGGATACGAGCAGTACTTC	CASSLGYEQYF
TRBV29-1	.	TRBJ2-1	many	TGCAGCGTTGGCCTGACTGAAATTGAGCAGTTCTTC	CSVGLTEIEQFF
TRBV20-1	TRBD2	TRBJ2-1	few	TGCAGTGCGCGCCTAGCGGGATTCTACAATGAGCAGTTCTTC	CSARLAGFYNEQFF
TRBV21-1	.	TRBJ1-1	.	TGTGCCAGCAGCATCGCCTTAGGGACAGTCACTGAAGCTTTCTTT	CASSIALGTVTEAFF
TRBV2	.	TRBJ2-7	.	TGTGCCAGCATGAGGGGGAAGCGGAGCTACGAGCAGTACTTC	CASMRGKRSYEQYF
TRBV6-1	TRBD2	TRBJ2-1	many	TGTGCCAGCATGGGCGGGGGCTACAATGAGCAGTTCTTC	CASMGGGYNEQFF
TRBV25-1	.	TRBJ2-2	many	TGTGCCAGCAGTGAATATTGGCAGGACACCGGGGAGCTGTTTTTT	CASSEYWQDTGELFF
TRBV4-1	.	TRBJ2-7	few	TGCGCCAGCAGCCAAGATTCCGAGCAGTACTTC	CASSQDSEQYF
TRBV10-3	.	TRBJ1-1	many	TGTGCCATCAGTGGGAGGGGCACGAACACTGAAGCTTTCTTT	CAISGRGTNTEAFF